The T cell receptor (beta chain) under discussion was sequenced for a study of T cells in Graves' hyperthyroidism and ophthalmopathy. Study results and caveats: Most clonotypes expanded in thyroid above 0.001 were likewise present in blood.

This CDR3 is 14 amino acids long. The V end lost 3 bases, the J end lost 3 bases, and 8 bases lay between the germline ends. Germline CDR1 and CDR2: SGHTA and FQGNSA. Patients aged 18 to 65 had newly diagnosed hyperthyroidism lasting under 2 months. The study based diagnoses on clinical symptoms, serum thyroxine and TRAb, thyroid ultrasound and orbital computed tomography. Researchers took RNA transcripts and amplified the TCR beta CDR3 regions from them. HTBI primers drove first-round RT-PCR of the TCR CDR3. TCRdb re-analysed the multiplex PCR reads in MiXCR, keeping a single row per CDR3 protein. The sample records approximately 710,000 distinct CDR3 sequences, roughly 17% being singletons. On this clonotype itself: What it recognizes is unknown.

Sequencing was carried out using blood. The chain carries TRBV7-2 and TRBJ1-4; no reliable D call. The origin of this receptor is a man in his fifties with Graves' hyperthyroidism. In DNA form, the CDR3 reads TGTGCCAGCAGCTTTGGCGGAGCTAATGAAAAACTGTTTTTT. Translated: CASSFGGANEKLFF.